These T cell receptor beta chains were read from a single sample in a study of T-cell reconstitution after alpha-beta-depleted transplantation in children. Using its own MiXCR run on the PCR reads, TCRdb lists one record per CDR3 protein. The data hold around 580,000 distinct CDR3 sequences, with 25% to 30% observed a single time. Sample: PBMCs, taken before TCRalphabeta/CD19-depleted stem cell transplant. These receptors came from a boy under three years old with Wiskott-Aldrich syndrome, due to receive a stem cell transplant. Each CDR3 is given with its conserved first and last residue. A D gene is named only where the DNA matches it firmly. Expanded clones get a size class; other rows say once, few or many, or leave the size out.

d_call clone_size j_call v_call cdr3_nt cdr3_aa
TRBD2 few TRBJ2-1 TRBV20-1 TGCTGTGCTAGAGCGGGGGAAGCGGGACCCTACAATGAGCAGTTCTTC CCARAGEAGPYNEQFF
NA NA TRBJ2-1 TRBV9 TGTGCCAGCAGCTCCCGAGCGGATTCCTACAATGAGCAGTTCTTC CASSSRADSYNEQFF
NA NA TRBJ2-3 TRBV12-3/TRBV12-4 TGTGCCAGCAGCGTGGACTTACAAACAGATACGCAGTATTTT CASSVDLQTDTQYF
TRBD2 NA TRBJ2-1 TRBV29-1 TGCAGCGTTGAGGGGGGAGGGACCTACAATGAGCAGTTCTTC CSVEGGGTYNEQFF
NA NA TRBJ2-4 TRBV5-6 TGTGCCAGCAGCTTATTACAGGGTTTGGCGGAATTAGCCAAAAACATTCAGTACTTC CASSLLQGLAELAKNIQYF
NA NA TRBJ2-3 TRBV7-3 TGTGCCAGCAGCCTTCTCGGCCCCCAAGATACGCAGTATTTT CASSLLGPQDTQYF
NA many TRBJ1-1 TRBV5-1 TGCGCCAGCAGCTTGGCCCCGAACACTGAAGCTTTCTTT CASSLAPNTEAFF
NA NA TRBJ2-2 TRBV30 TGTGCTATAAAATTAATACAGACCAACACCGGGGAGCTGTTTTTT CAIKLIQTNTGELFF
TRBD2 NA TRBJ2-1 TRBV20-1 TGCAGTGCTGGAGGGGGACTAGCGTTCTACAATGAGCAGTTCTTC CSAGGGLAFYNEQFF
NA few TRBJ2-2 TRBV3-1 TGTGCCAGCAGCCAAGGGCCAGGGTCTCCGAACACCGGGGAGCTGTTTTTT CASSQGPGSPNTGELFF
NA few TRBJ2-1 TRBV12-3/TRBV12-4 TGTGCCAGCCATAGAGCCCCCAATGAGCAGTTCTTC CASHRAPNEQFF
NA few TRBJ1-3 TRBV12-3/TRBV12-4 TGTGCCAGCAGTGCCTCGACCGGGAGCACCATATATTTT CASSASTGSTIYF
TRBD2 few TRBJ2-1 TRBV5-1 TGCGCCAGCACCCGACTAGCGGGTAACAATGAGCAGTTCTTC CASTRLAGNNEQFF